This TCR beta chain was documented in a study of shared clonotypes between healthy human individuals. V gave up 4 bases and J gave up 4 bases; unmatched junction bases: 4. Germline V CDR1 and CDR2: SGHNT, YYREEE (reference sequence). The CDR3 is 14 residues long. Every one of the donors was a Caucasian adult that lived in Nashville, Tennessee. The assay was immunoSEQ multiplex PCR, and TCRdb's table has in-frame clones only and misses some. The profile covers under 600,000 clones, with more than 95% appearing a single time and around 0.058% taken by the ten largest. This chain joins TRBV5-4 and TRBJ1-4, with 7 positions matching TRBD1. The specimen sequenced was naive CD4+ T cells sorted from blood. Regarding subset: CD45RA+ positively selected. The source is a woman aged 25 to 39 in good health. DNA for the CDR3: TGTGCCAGCAGCCTGGGACAGTATAATGAAAAACTGTTTTTT. This translates into CASSLGQYNEKLFF.